Presented here are 4 T cell receptor beta chains from one specimen sequenced in a study of T-cell reconstitution after alpha-beta-depleted transplantation in children. TCRbeta library preparation incorporated unique molecular identifiers. TCRdb itself ran the PCR reads through MiXCR, one entry per CDR3 protein. The repertoire consists of about 370,000 distinct CDR3 sequences, with around 20% occurring once and the leading ten covering 3.8%. The material sequenced was PBMCs from the stem cell graft donor, taken from the stem cell graft. These receptors originate from a human donor who donated a stem cell graft to a child with acute myeloid leukemia.

The V gene is TRBV9, the J gene TRBJ2-2; D is ambiguous. Germline V lookup: CDR1 SGDLS, CDR2 YYNGEE. The V and J ends lost 4 bases and 7 bases respectively, with 14 bases between them. The CDR3 is made up of 14 amino acids. The CDR3 DNA reads as TGTGCCAGCAGCACCCGGACCGCCAACGGGGAGCTGTTTTTT. It codes for CASSTRTANGELFF.

This clonotype was detected a few times. The chain has TRBV29-1 and TRBJ2-1; unclear D gene. The germline V gene encodes CDR1 SQVTM and CDR2 ANQGSEA. This CDR3 spans 10 amino acids. The CDR3 protein is CSFSWNEQFF. CDR3 DNA sequence: TGCAGTTTTTCATGGAATGAGCAGTTCTTC.

V usage is TRBV4-2 and J usage is TRBJ1-1, with 8 bases lining up with TRBD1. The CDR3 spans 15 residues. The germline CDR1 and CDR2 sequences are LGHNA and YNFKEQ. The trim removed 2 bases at V and 1 base at J, leaving 3 bases unmatched. CDR3 loop: CASSQNQGANTEAFF. The CDR3 bases are TGTGCCAGCAGCCAAAACCAGGGGGCGAACACTGAAGCTTTCTTT.

This sequence joins TRBV12-3 or TRBV12-4 and TRBJ2-1; weak D call: TRBD2 (6 bases). This CDR3 comprises 14 residues. Trimming pared 1 base from V and 6 bases from J, leaving 10 bases between. The CDR3 DNA reads as TGTGCCAGCAGTTTAGGGGCGGGAAGCAATGAGCAGTTCTTC. Translated, it gives CASSLGAGSNEQFF.